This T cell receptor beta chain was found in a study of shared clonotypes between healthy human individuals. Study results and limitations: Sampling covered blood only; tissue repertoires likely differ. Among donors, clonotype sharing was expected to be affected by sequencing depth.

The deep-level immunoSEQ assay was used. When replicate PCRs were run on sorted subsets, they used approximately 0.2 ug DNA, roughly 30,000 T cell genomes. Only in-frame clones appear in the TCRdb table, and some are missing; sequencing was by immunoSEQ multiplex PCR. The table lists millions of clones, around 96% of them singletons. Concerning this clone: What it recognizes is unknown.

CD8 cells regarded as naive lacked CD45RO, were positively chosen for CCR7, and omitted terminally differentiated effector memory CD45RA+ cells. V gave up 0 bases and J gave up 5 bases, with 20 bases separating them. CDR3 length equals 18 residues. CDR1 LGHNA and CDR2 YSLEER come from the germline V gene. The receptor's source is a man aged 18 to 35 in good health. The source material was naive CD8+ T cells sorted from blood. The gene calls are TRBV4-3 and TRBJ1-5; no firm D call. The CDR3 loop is CASSQDIPQSGWDQPQHF. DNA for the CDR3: TGCGCCAGCAGCCAAGATATCCCCCAGTCGGGTTGGGATCAGCCCCAGCATTTT.